The 17 T cell receptor beta chains reported below all come from one sample, sequenced in a study of cytomegalovirus exposure and HLA in healthy donors. Clones were sequenced by immunoSEQ multiplex PCR, and TCRdb holds only the in-frame ones, with some missing. Seen here are around 120,000 clones, approximately 90% observed once, and the top ten hold 1.5% to 2%. The sequencing sample was made of PBMCs. Receptors originate from a man younger than 35 in good health and CMV-seronegative.

The chain couples TRBV10-3 to TRBJ2-1, with 8 bases identical to TRBD2. Per germline, CDR1 ENHRY and CDR2 SYGVKD. Trimming at V came to 4 bases and at J to 4 bases, leaving 6 bases not matched to a gene. The CDR3 sequence is 15 residues long. The chain's CDR3 is CAISGTSSGYNEQFF. The CDR3 DNA reads TGTGCCATCAGTGGGACGTCTAGCGGGTACAATGAGCAGTTCTTC.

V usage is TRBV27 and J usage is TRBJ2-1; D is perhaps TRBD1 (5 bases). V gave up 3 bases and J gave up 1 base, with 10 bases separating them. This CDR3 comprises 15 residues. CDR1 is MNHEY and CDR2 is SMNVEV in the germline V gene (reference sequence). For the CDR3, the DNA is TGTGCCAGCAGTTTTGTGACAGCTTCCTACAATGAGCAGTTCTTC. Translating gives CASSFVTASYNEQFF.

The rearrangement links TRBV29-1 to TRBJ2-3, with 8 bases aligning to TRBD2. V shed 0 bases, J shed 2 bases, and the junction held 7 bases outside the gene matches. From germline, CDR1 is SQVTM and CDR2 ANQGSEA. The CDR3 consists of 16 residues. The CDR3 coding sequence is TGCAGCGTTGAAGATCTCGGGGGGGGTTACACAGATACGCAGTATTTT. This gives the protein CSVEDLGGGYTDTQYF.

The V and J genes are TRBV27 and TRBJ2-1, with 11 positions matching TRBD2. The CDR3 covers 15 residues. V gave up 3 bases and J gave up 8 bases; unmatched junction bases: 6. Germline CDR1 is MNHEY and CDR2 is SMNVEV (reference sequence). This CDR3 is CASSLTSGNRYEQFF. CDR3 DNA sequence: TGTGCCAGCAGTTTGACTAGCGGGAATCGGTATGAGCAGTTCTTC.

The V and J genes are TRBV27 and TRBJ2-7; 7 positions match TRBD2. Germline V CDR1 and CDR2: MNHEY, SMNVEV (reference sequence). Germline trimming cut 4 bases from V and 0 bases from J; bases unmatched to any gene: 6. CDR3 length equals 15 residues. CDR3 protein: CASSSPRTSSYEQYF. For the CDR3, the DNA is TGTGCCAGCAGTTCTCCTCGGACTAGCTCCTACGAGCAGTACTTC.

This chain links TRBV6-1 with TRBJ2-7, with TRBD2 matching 13 bases. V was clipped by 3 bases and J by 6 bases; unmatched bases: 8. CDR3 length: 16 amino acids. The germline gives CDR1 MNHNS, CDR2 SASEGT. The CDR3 protein is CASSDVRTSGSSEQYF. CDR3 nucleotides: TGTGCCAGCAGTGACGTAAGGACTAGCGGGAGTTCCGAGCAGTACTTC.

This clone was counted a few times. The chain recombines TRBV18 with TRBJ2-7; possibly TRBD1 for D (6 bases). The CDR3 has 14 amino acids. CDR1 and CDR2 from the germline V gene are KGHSH and LQKENI. V lost 3 bases and J lost 3, with 12 bases in between. This CDR3 reads CASSPAPRGYEQYF. CDR3 bases: TGTGCCAGCTCACCTGCCCCCAGGGGCTACGAGCAGTACTTC.

V is TRBV19 and J is TRBJ1-1; D perhaps matches TRBD1 (5 bases). V was clipped by 3 bases and J by 6 bases, with 11 bases between them. The V gene's germline CDR1 is LNHDA and CDR2 SQIVND (reference sequence). CDR3 length equals 13 residues. The DNA for the CDR3 is TGTGCCAGTAGTATTGTGGGGGGTGCTGAAGCTTTCTTT. Amino acids: CASSIVGGAEAFF.

The CDR3 reads CASSRDYEQYF. CDR3 bases: TGTGCCAGCTCCCGGGACTACGAGCAGTACTTC. J is TRBJ2-7 and V is TRBV18; D perhaps matches TRBD2 (5 bases). CDR1 and CDR2 from the germline V gene are KGHSH and LQKENI. The germline V and J ends were trimmed by 6 bases and 3 bases, with 6 bases remaining between them. The CDR3 consists of 11 residues.

The chain combines TRBV6-5 with TRBJ1-4; the D is unclear. V shed 6 bases and J shed 0 bases, with 8 bases lying between them. This CDR3 is built from 14 residues. From germline, CDR1 is MNHEY and CDR2 SVGAGI. The CDR3 here is CASSPETTNEKLFF. As DNA, the CDR3 is TGTGCCAGCAGCCCAGAAACAACTAATGAAAAACTGTTTTTT.

The CDR3 here is CASSLLTGYSGNTIYF. The CDR3 DNA is TGTGCCAGCAGCTTACTCACAGGATACTCTGGAAACACCATATATTTT. This sequence joins TRBV5-6 and TRBJ1-3; possibly TRBD1 for D (5 bases). This CDR3 is 16 amino acids long. CDR1 and CDR2 (germline): SGHDT, YYEEEE. V was trimmed by 2 bases and J by 0 bases, leaving 12 bases between them. Full variable domain (missing parts from reference TRBV5-6 and TRBJ1-3): DAGVTQSPTHLIKTRGQQVTLRCSPKSGHDTVSWYQQALGQGPQFIFQYYEEEERQRGNFPDRFSGHQFPNYSSELNVNALLLGDSALYLCASSLLTGYSGNTIYFGEGSWLTVV.

CDR3 sequence: CASSVDRATGNTIYF. In DNA, the CDR3 is TGTGCCAGTAGTGTGGACAGGGCGACCGGAAACACCATATATTTT. The chain employs TRBV19 and TRBJ1-3; 8 nucleotides agree with TRBD1. Germline V gives CDR1 LNHDA, CDR2 SQIVND (reference sequence). The CDR3 has 15 residues. Unmatched junction bases numbered 7, after V lost 5 bases and J lost 4 bases.

V and J are TRBV2 and TRBJ1-4, with D possibly matching TRBD1 (5 bases). Germline V gene data show CDR1 as SNHLY and CDR2 as FYNNEI. The CDR3 contains 15 residues. V was shortened by 6 bases and J by 5 bases, with 16 bases between the two germline ends. CDR3 bases: TGTGCCAGCAGCTATCATAGGGGCGCGAATGAAAAACTGTTTTTT. Encoded protein: CASSYHRGANEKLFF. Filled out from reference TRBV2 and TRBJ1-4, the complete variable domain reads EPEVTQTPSHQVTQMGQEVILRCVPISNHLYFYWYRQILGQKVEFLVSFYNNEISEKSEIFDDQFSVERPDGSNFTLKIRSTKLEDSAMYFCASSYHRGANEKLFFGSGTQLSVL.

The V call is TRBV19, the J call TRBJ1-1; no reliable D call. This CDR3 is 13 amino acids long. The V end lost 3 bases, the J end lost 5 bases, and 10 bases lay between the germline ends. Germline V lookup: CDR1 LNHDA, CDR2 SQIVND (reference sequence). The CDR3 reads CASSIPGGTEAFF. CDR3 nucleotide sequence: TGTGCCAGTAGTATCCCGGGTGGAACTGAAGCTTTCTTT.

CDR3 residues: CASRAGPNTEAFF. The CDR3, as DNA: TGTGCCAGCAGGGCGGGGCCGAACACTGAAGCTTTCTTT. The genes are TRBV2 and TRBJ1-1, with D maybe TRBD1 (5 bases). Deletions cut 6 bases from V and 1 base from J, with 9 bases between. The CDR3 sequence is 13 residues long. Germline V lookup: CDR1 SNHLY, CDR2 FYNNEI. The full variable domain, its missing parts supplied by reference TRBV2 and TRBJ1-1, is EPEVTQTPSHQVTQMGQEVILRCVPISNHLYFYWYRQILGQKVEFLVSFYNNEISEKSEIFDDQFSVERPDGSNFTLKIRSTKLEDSAMYFCASRAGPNTEAFFGQGTRLTVV.

This chain's CDR3 is CASSLGGKSSSGNTIYF. The CDR3 DNA sequence: TGCGCCAGCAGCCTCGGGGGGAAATCGAGCTCTGGAAACACCATATATTTT. J is TRBJ1-3 and V is TRBV4-3; TRBD1 is a possible D gene (5 bases). Germline V gives CDR1 LGHNA, CDR2 YSLEER. This CDR3 has 17 residues. Trimming cost V 4 bases and J 0 bases, with 16 bases left between them.

The chain uses TRBV6-5 and TRBJ1-2, with 7 bases that match TRBD1. This CDR3 has 11 residues. Unmatched junction bases numbered 5, after V lost 8 bases and J lost 8 bases. Germline-derived CDR1 and CDR2 are MNHEY and SVGAGI. The DNA of the CDR3 is TGTGCCAGCGGAGGGGGCGGAGGCTACACCTTC. It yields the protein CASGGGGGYTF.